This TCR beta chain derives from a study of OX40 agonist ivuxolimab in advanced cancers. V was clipped by 1 base and J by 9 bases, with 10 bases between them. Germline-derived CDR1 and CDR2 are LGHNA and YSLEER. The CDR3 runs 13 residues. The assay was immunoSEQ multiplex PCR, and TCRdb's table has in-frame clones only and misses some. The sample consists of about 42,000 clones, around four fifths of them appearing once. The source is an adult with an advanced solid tumor such as melanoma, head and neck, liver or kidney cancer. This specimen was CD4+ or CD8+ T cells sorted from blood, taken in a trial of the OX40 agonist ivuxolimab. This chain links TRBV4-3 with TRBJ2-1; D is ambiguous. The CDR3 bases are TGCGCCAGCAGCCAAGGGCGGCAGTCTGAGCAGTTCTTC. Its protein product is CASSQGRQSEQFF.